The 2 T cell receptor beta chains below come from one sample, sequenced in a study of blood T cells in healthy people across ages. The authors ran a second PCR of roughly 6 to 12 cycles using a sample-barcoded 5' primer and a J-beta primer mix. TCRdb re-derived calls from the 5' RACE reads in MiXCR, one entry per CDR3 protein. Among about 1.6 million distinct CDR3 sequences, about 31% were seen once, and the ten largest hold 11%. Sample: blood. The receptors come from a woman under 40 in good health.

The table lists this clonotype with a few counts. The chain carries TRBV27 and TRBJ2-7; 16 bases line up with TRBD2. V lost 6 bases and J lost 3; bases outside the gene matches: 5. Germline CDR1 reads MNHEY; CDR2 reads SMNVEV (reference sequence). The CDR3 runs to 16 residues. The CDR3 loop is CASRAGLAGGLYEQYF. CDR3 nucleotides: TGTGCCAGCAGGGCGGGACTAGCGGGAGGGCTCTACGAGCAGTACTTC.

Only a few counts were recorded for this clonotype. The rearrangement joins TRBV15 to TRBJ1-5, with D possibly matching TRBD1 (6 bases). V lost 2 bases to trimming and J lost 1 base, with 12 bases between them. The CDR3 covers 16 residues. Germline CDR1 LNHNV, CDR2 YYDKDF (reference sequence). The CDR3 spells CATSRTPQGSNQPQHF. The CDR3 DNA reads as TGTGCCACCAGCAGAACCCCGCAGGGGAGCAATCAGCCCCAGCATTTT. The entire variable domain, with the rest obtained from reference TRBV15 and TRBJ1-5, is as follows: DAMVIQNPRYQVTQFGKPVTLSCSQTLNHNVMYWYQQKSSQAPKLLFHYYDKDFNNEADTPDNFQSRRPNTSFCFLDIRSPGLGDTAMYLCATSRTPQGSNQPQHFGDGTRLSIL.